Below are 11 T cell receptor beta chains sequenced from a single sample in a study of identical twins. TCRdb used MiXCR to reprocess the 5' RACE reads, holding one entry per CDR3 protein. This sample carries under 1 million distinct CDR3 sequences, around an eighth of them seen once, and the ten largest clones take around 1.5%. The same sample was also used in a study of yellow fever vaccine responses in identical twins.

The specimen was PBMCs. These receptors all stem from a woman aged 18 to 35 in good health.

The table lists this clonotype with a few counts. The chain combines TRBV20-1 with TRBJ2-7; D is unclear. Germline V CDR1 and CDR2: DFQATT, SNEGSKA (reference sequence). Deletions cut 0 bases from V and 2 bases from J, with 2 bases between. The CDR3 has 11 amino acids. CDR3 region: CSARETYEQYF. CDR3 DNA: TGCAGTGCTAGAGAAACCTACGAGCAGTACTTC.

In this sample, this clonotype turned up a few times. In DNA, the CDR3 is TGTGCCAGCAGTGACGAGACAGGGGGTGAAAAACTGTTTTTT. The encoded protein is CASSDETGGEKLFF. This rearrangement joins TRBV25-1 to TRBJ1-4; 9 nucleotides agree with TRBD1. The V gene's germline CDR1 is MGHDK and CDR2 SYGVNS. V shed 3 bases and J 7 bases; nucleotides not matched to a gene: 3. The CDR3 covers 14 residues. Complete variable domain (other parts from reference TRBV25-1 and TRBJ1-4): EADIYQTPRYLVIGTGKKITLECSQTMGHDKMYWYQQDPGMELHLIHYSYGVNSTEKGDLSSESTVSRIRTEHFPLTLESARPSHTSQYLCASSDETGGEKLFFGSGTQLSVL.

V and J are TRBV25-1 and TRBJ2-5; D could derive from TRBD1 or TRBD2 (7 bases each). Per germline, CDR1 MGHDK and CDR2 SYGVNS. The CDR3 covers 16 residues. The germline V and J ends were trimmed by 4 bases and 5 bases, with 20 bases remaining between them. The CDR3 spells CASSGEMTGRVETQYF. CDR3 nucleotide sequence: TGTGCCAGCAGTGGAGAGATGACAGGGAGGGTTGAGACCCAGTACTTC.

This clonotype was detected many times. The rearrangement joins TRBV6-5 to TRBJ2-5; D is unresolved. Trimming took 4 bases from V and 9 from J, leaving 12 bases between them. The CDR3 consists of 12 residues. Germline V gene data show CDR1 as MNHEY and CDR2 as SVGAGI. This CDR3 is CASSLTRSAQYF. CDR3 nucleotide sequence: TGTGCCAGCAGTTTGACCCGAAGTGCCCAGTACTTC.

This clonotype was found a few times. CDR3: CASSLAGDRVTDTQYF. CDR3 nucleotides: TGTGCCAGCAGCTTAGCAGGGGACAGGGTCACAGATACGCAGTATTTT. This sequence joins TRBV7-9 and TRBJ2-3; TRBD1 aligns across 9 bases. The CDR3 contains 16 residues. CDR1 is SEHNR and CDR2 is FQNEAQ in the germline V gene (reference sequence). V lost 0 bases and J lost 2; bases outside the gene matches: 3.

This chain links TRBV24-1 with TRBJ2-2, with D unresolved. Germline V lookup: CDR1 KGHDR, CDR2 SFDVKD. The V end was cut by 5 bases, the J end by 4 bases, with 16 bases between. The CDR3 runs to 16 residues. CDR3 DNA sequence: TGTGCCACCAGTGCTACTGGGCAATTCCCCACCGGGGAGCTGTTTTTT. As protein: CATSATGQFPTGELFF.

The V gene is TRBV2, the J gene TRBJ2-7; perhaps TRBD2 as D (6 bases). The CDR3 has 13 residues. Trimming pared 7 bases from V and 2 bases from J, leaving 12 bases between. The germline gives CDR1 SNHLY, CDR2 FYNNEI. Written as DNA, the CDR3 is TGTGCCAGCACCAAGGACTACGCCTACGAGCAGTACTTC. Encoded protein: CASTKDYAYEQYF.

This clonotype has only a few counts. The chain has TRBV11-2 and TRBJ2-3, with D perhaps TRBD2 (6 bases). Germline V lookup: CDR1 SGHAT, CDR2 FQNNGV. The germline V and J ends were trimmed by 1 base and 1 base, with 18 bases remaining between them. The CDR3 has 18 residues. The chain's CDR3 is CASSLGALIAARTDTQYF. CDR3 DNA: TGTGCCAGCAGCTTAGGGGCCCTTATAGCGGCACGCACAGATACGCAGTATTTT.

The chain couples TRBV7-2 to TRBJ2-2; the D is unclear. The CDR3 totals 11 residues. From germline, CDR1 is SGHTA and CDR2 FQGNSA. The CDR3, as DNA: TGTCCAAGGGTAGGACCCGGGGAGCTGTTTTTT. It translates to CPRVGPGELFF.

In its sample, this clonotype was seen many times. The chain couples TRBV12-3 or TRBV12-4 to TRBJ1-1; D remains unclear. CDR3 length: 11 residues. Trimming cost V 8 bases and J 0 bases, with 4 bases left between them. The DNA for the CDR3 is TGTGCCAGCGGGATGAACACTGAAGCTTTCTTT. Its translation: CASGMNTEAFF.

This chain connects TRBV12-5 to TRBJ2-3, with 11 bases aligning to TRBD2. The CDR3 covers 16 residues. After removal of 1 base from V and 2 bases from J, the junction contained 2 bases not matched to a gene. Germline values: CDR1 LGHNT, CDR2 FRNRAP. CDR3 nucleotide sequence: TGTGCTAGTGGTTTGGGACTAGCGGGAACCACAGATACGCAGTATTTT. Translating it yields CASGLGLAGTTDTQYF. Full variable domain (outside the CDR3, taken from reference TRBV12-5 and TRBJ2-3): DARVTQTPRHKVTEMGQEVTMRCQPILGHNTVFWYRQTMMQGLELLAYFRNRAPLDDSGMPKDRFSAEMPDATLATLKIQPSEPRDSAVYFCASGLGLAGTTDTQYFGPGTRLTVL.